A single sample gave rise to the 3 T cell receptor beta chains below, sequenced in a study of blood T cell repertoires in COVID-19. Profiled with immunoSEQ multiplex PCR; TCRdb holds only in-frame clones, not every one. The sample yields tens of thousands of clones, 88% seen once. The sample consisted of peripheral blood. The receptors were gathered from a human donor in a cohort sampled during active COVID-19.

The chain uses TRBV20-1 and TRBJ2-3; 10 nucleotides match TRBD2. Trimming cost V 3 bases and J 3 bases; bases outside gene matches: 12. Germline lookup yields CDR1 DFQATT and CDR2 SNEGSKA (reference sequence). CDR3 length equals 17 residues. CDR3 sequence: CSASGELSGGRTDTQYF. The CDR3 nucleotides read TGCAGTGCTAGTGGGGAACTTAGCGGGGGGAGGACAGATACGCAGTATTTT.

The V and J genes are TRBV4-3 and TRBJ1-2; 7 nucleotides match TRBD1. CDR1 and CDR2 (germline): LGHNA, YSLEER. The CDR3 is made up of 16 amino acids. With 0 bases clipped from V and 4 bases from J, the junction kept 8 bases outside the gene matches. CDR3 amino acids: CASSQEHRDSFYGYTF. The CDR3 coding sequence is TGCGCCAGCAGCCAAGAGCATCGGGACAGCTTCTATGGCTACACCTTC.

The chain's CDR3 is CASSPTGIISPLHF. In nucleotides, the CDR3 is TGTGCCAGCAGCCCGACAGGGATTATTTCACCCCTCCACTTT. The chain has TRBV14 and TRBJ1-6, with 7 positions matching TRBD1. This CDR3 spans 14 amino acids. Germline trimming cut 4 bases from V and 9 bases from J; bases unmatched to any gene: 6. Germline CDR1 SGHDN, CDR2 FVKESK.